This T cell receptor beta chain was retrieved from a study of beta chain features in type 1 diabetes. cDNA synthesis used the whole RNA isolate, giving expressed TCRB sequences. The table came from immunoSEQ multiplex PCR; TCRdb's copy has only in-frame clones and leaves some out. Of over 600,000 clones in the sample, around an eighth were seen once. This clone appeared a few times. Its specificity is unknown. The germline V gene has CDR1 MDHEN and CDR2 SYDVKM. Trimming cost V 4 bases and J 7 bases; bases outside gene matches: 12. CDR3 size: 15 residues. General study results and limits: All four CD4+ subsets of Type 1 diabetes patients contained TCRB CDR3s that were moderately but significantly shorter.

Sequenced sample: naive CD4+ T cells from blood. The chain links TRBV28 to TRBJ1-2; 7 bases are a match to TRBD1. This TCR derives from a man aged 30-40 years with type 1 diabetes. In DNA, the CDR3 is TGTGCCAGCAGTTCGGCCTCCGACAGGGCCGGTGGCTACACCTTC. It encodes CASSSASDRAGGYTF.